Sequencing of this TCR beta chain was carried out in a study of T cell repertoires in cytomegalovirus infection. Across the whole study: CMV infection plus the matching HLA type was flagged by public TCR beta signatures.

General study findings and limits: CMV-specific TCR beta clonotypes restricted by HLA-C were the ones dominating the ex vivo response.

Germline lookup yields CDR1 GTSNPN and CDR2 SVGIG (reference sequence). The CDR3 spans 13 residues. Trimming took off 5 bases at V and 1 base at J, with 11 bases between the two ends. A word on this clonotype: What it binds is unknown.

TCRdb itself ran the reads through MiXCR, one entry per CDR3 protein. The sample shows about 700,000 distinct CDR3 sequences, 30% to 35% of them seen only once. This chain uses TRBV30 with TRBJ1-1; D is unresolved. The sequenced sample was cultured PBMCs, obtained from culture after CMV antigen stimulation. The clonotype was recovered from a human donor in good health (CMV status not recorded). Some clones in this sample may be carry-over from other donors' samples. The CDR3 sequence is CAWDGSWNTEAFF. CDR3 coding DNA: TGTGCCTGGGACGGATCTTGGAACACTGAAGCTTTCTTT.